One and the same sample provided the 27 T cell receptor beta chains below, sequenced in a study of T cell clonality in common variable immunodeficiency. General study points: Reportedly, TCR beta sequences from common variable immunodeficiency showed fewer deletions and N-nucleotide insertions.

Only in-frame clones appear in the TCRdb table, and some are missing; sequencing was by immunoSEQ multiplex PCR. The sample yields around 16,000 clones, without any singletons. No cognate antigen is known for these TCRs. Sequencing was done on a sample of peripheral blood mononuclear cells. The receptors originated from a human donor with common variable immunodeficiency.

In this sample, this clone turned up a few times. Coverage ceases 3 residues before the CDR3 finishes, and the germline J gene fills in the end. This rearrangement joins TRBV30 to TRBJ2-7; TRBD1 aligns across 8 bases. V lost 2 bases, J lost 1 base, and 4 bases stayed unmatched. The CDR3 loop spans 14 amino acids. Germline V lookup: CDR1 GTSNPN, CDR2 SVGIG (reference sequence). The CDR3 here is CAWSTGGGSYEQYF. The DNA read from the CDR3 is TGTGCCTGGAGTACAGGGGGTGGGTCCTACGAG.

Turning to this clone: From the germline J gene comes the end of the CDR3, since the read stops 3 residues before it. The chain is built from TRBV2 and TRBJ2-3, with D unclear. This CDR3 has 15 amino acids. Trimming left V 3 bases short and J 5 bases short, with 15 bases between. Germline V gives CDR1 SNHLY, CDR2 FYNNEI. This CDR3 reads CASSEFGSRGDTQYF. The DNA read from the CDR3 is TGTGCCAGCAGTGAGTTTGGCTCCCGAGGAGATACG.

This clone was seen only a few times. The read terminates 3 residues ahead of where the CDR3 ends, so the germline J gene completes it. J is TRBJ2-7 and V is TRBV7-8; D gene uncertain. Germline V gene data show CDR1 as SGHVS and CDR2 as FQNEAQ. This CDR3 region has 16 residues. Trimming removed 2 bases at V and 2 bases at J, with 16 bases between. The CDR3 here is CASSLSGGPTPYEQYF. Partial CDR3 DNA: TGTGCCAGCAGCTTATCGGGTGGTCCGACCCCCTACGAG.

This clone appeared a few times. CDR3 DNA, as far as it was read: TGTGCCAGCAGTGAACAGGGAAGGAGGACTGAA. Translation: CASSEQGRRTE. The whole CDR3 reads CASSEQGRRTEAFF. The V and J genes are TRBV2 and TRBJ1-1, with D possibly matching TRBD1 (5 bases). The read falls 3 residues short of the CDR3 end, and the missing part is taken from the germline J gene. Germline CDR1 and CDR2: SNHLY and FYNNEI. CDR3 length: 14 residues. Trimming stripped 2 bases from V and 5 bases from J, with 12 bases between. The full variable domain, completed using reference TRBV2 and TRBJ1-1, is EPEVTQTPSHQVTQMGQEVILRCVPISNHLYFYWYRQILGQKVEFLVSFYNNEISEKSEIFDDQFSVERPDGSNFTLKIRSTKLEDSAMYFCASSEQGRRTEAFFGQGTRLTVV.

By share, this clone counts as medium-sized. The CDR3 is cut off 3 residues early in the read; its end comes from the germline J gene. This sequence joins TRBV15 and TRBJ2-5; D is uncertain. Per the germline V gene, CDR1 is LNHNV and CDR2 is YYDKDF (reference sequence). This CDR3 region has 14 residues. Trimming removed 0 bases from V and 3 bases from J, with 8 bases in between. CDR3 sequence reads: CATSRDYNEETQYF. The CDR3 DNA, read in part, is TGTGCCACCAGCAGAGATTACAACGAAGAGACC.

This clone was counted only a few times. The CDR3 end lies 3 residues beyond the end of the read and is filled in from the germline J gene. This chain uses TRBV18 with TRBJ1-5, with 7 positions matching TRBD1. CDR1 KGHSH and CDR2 LQKENI come from the germline V gene. V dropped 1 base and J dropped 0; count of bases not matched to a gene: 3. The CDR3 loop spans 16 amino acids. The CDR3 spells CASSPQGAGSNQPQHF. Incomplete CDR3 DNA: TGTGCCAGCTCACCACAGGGGGCCGGTAGCAATCAGCCC.

As regards this clone: The read ends 3 residues early relative to the CDR3; the germline J gene fills the gap. V and J are TRBV30 and TRBJ2-3; the match to TRBD2 covers 9 bases. This CDR3 spans 14 amino acids. Germline assignment: CDR1 GTSNPN and CDR2 SVGIG (reference sequence). Trimming removed 3 bases from V and 3 bases from J; junction bases left unmatched: 4. The CDR3 DNA, read in part, is TGTGCCTGGAGCGCGGGGGGGCCAACAGATACG. Its protein is CAWSAGGPTDT. The whole CDR3 reads CAWSAGGPTDTQYF.

This clone was seen a handful of times. Sequencing ends 3 residues short of the CDR3 end; the germline J gene provides the rest. The chain joins TRBV7-2 to TRBJ2-6, with a tentative D call TRBD2 (7 bases). Germline V CDR1 and CDR2: SGHTA, FQGNSA. Trimming took 9 bases from V and 2 from J, leaving 14 bases between them. The CDR3 has 15 residues. The CDR3 loop reads CARGGRGTGANVLTF. The sequenced part of the CDR3 DNA is TGTGCCAGAGGGGGGCGGGGGACTGGGGCCAACGTC.

With regard to this clone: Read data end 3 residues before the CDR3 end; the end is taken from the germline J gene. This rearrangement joins TRBV7-3 to TRBJ2-1, with 11 bases matching TRBD2. CDR1 and CDR2 (germline): SGHTA, FQGTGA. J was trimmed by 4 bases and V by 5 bases; bases with no gene match: 7. The CDR3 spans 16 residues. This CDR3 reads CASSGIAGGLYNEQFF. The CDR3 DNA, read in part, is TGTGCCAGCAGCGGAATAGCGGGGGGGCTTTACAATGAG.

Comments on this clone: The CDR3 end falls 3 residues outside the read, so it is completed with the germline J gene. The V and J genes are TRBV7-9 and TRBJ1-4, with D tentatively TRBD1 (5 bases). Germline CDR1 is SEHNR and CDR2 is FQNEAQ (reference sequence). The CDR3 loop spans 15 amino acids. Trimming left V 7 bases short and J 5 bases short, with 17 bases between. CDR3 protein: CASTFGGLKNEKLFF. CDR3 DNA, as far as it was read: TGTGCCAGCACCTTTGGGGGACTGAAAAATGAAAAA. Based on the CDR3 plus reference TRBV7-9 and TRBJ1-4, the full variable domain is DTGVSQNPRHKITKRGQNVTFRCDPISEHNRLYWYRQTLGQGPEFLTYFQNEAQLEKSRLLSDRFSAERPKGSFSTLEIQRTEQGDSAMYLCASTFGGLKNEKLFFGSGTQLSVL.

As for this clone: The missing CDR3 end, 3 residues past where the read stops, is filled in from the germline J gene. The rearrangement uses TRBV7-8 and TRBJ2-5, with 7 bases identical to TRBD1. The junction had 8 bases not matched to a gene; V was cut back by 3 bases and J by 1 base. CDR3 length: 16 amino acids. CDR1 is SGHVS and CDR2 is FQNEAQ in the germline V gene. CDR3: CASSFSITGVQETQYF. CDR3 bases read: TGTGCCAGCAGCTTTTCCATCACAGGGGTCCAAGAGACC.

The table lists this clone with a few counts. The missing CDR3 end, 3 residues past where the read stops, is filled in from the germline J gene. The chain has TRBV19 and TRBJ2-4, with D tentatively TRBD1 (6 bases). CDR3 size: 14 residues. The V gene lost 4 bases and the J gene lost 2 bases, with 9 bases spanning the gap. Germline V gene sequence: CDR1 LNHDA, CDR2 SQIVND (reference sequence). The CDR3 DNA, read in part, is TGTGCCAGTAGTAGACAGGAGACCAAAAACATT. This codes for CASSRQETKNI. The full-length CDR3 reads as CASSRQETKNIQYF.

Details on this clone: The read stops 3 residues short of the end of the CDR3; the missing end is completed from the germline J gene. The chain has TRBV7-9 and TRBJ2-1; 10 positions agree with TRBD1. With V trimmed by 4 bases and J by 7 bases, 7 bases remained unmatched. CDR3 length: 15 residues. The germline V gene has CDR1 SEHNR and CDR2 FQNEAQ (reference sequence). The CDR3 sequence: CASSWGQGTGNEQFF. CDR3 DNA, as far as it was read: TGTGCCAGCAGCTGGGGACAGGGGACGGGTAATGAG.

As regards this clone: The read ends 3 residues shy of where the CDR3 ends; the end is completed using the germline J gene. V and J are TRBV19 and TRBJ2-3; 8 bases match TRBD2. CDR1 is LNHDA and CDR2 is SQIVND in the germline V gene (reference sequence). V gave up 5 bases and J gave up 1 base; unmatched junction bases: 8. CDR3 length: 16 amino acids. The CDR3 spells CASSLRGGRGTDTQYF. The DNA read from the CDR3 is TGTGCCAGTAGTCTCCGGGGGGGCCGGGGCACAGATACG.

This clone was observed many times. The read finishes 3 residues shy of the CDR3 end, and the germline J gene is used to complete it. The genes are TRBV7-3 and TRBJ2-1; D uncertain. V was clipped by 2 bases and J by 2 bases, with 4 bases between them. The CDR3 has 13 amino acids. Germline V CDR1 and CDR2: SGHTA, FQGTGA. CDR3 in amino acids: CASSLAAYNEQFF. The CDR3 DNA, read in part, is TGTGCCAGCAGCTTAGCAGCCTACAATGAG.

Only a few counts were recorded for this clone. The DNA read from the CDR3 is TGTGCCAGTAGTATAGGTTGGGCGACCGGGGAG. Translation: CASSIGWATGE. The whole CDR3 reads CASSIGWATGELFF. The V and J genes are TRBV19 and TRBJ2-2, with D uncertain. The CDR3 is cut off 3 residues early in the read; its end comes from the germline J gene. CDR1 and CDR2 (germline): LNHDA, SQIVND (reference sequence). V lost 1 base, J lost 5 bases, and 8 bases lay in between. The CDR3 totals 14 residues.

A remark on this clone: The read ends 3 residues before the CDR3 terminus; that terminus is restored from the germline J gene. The chain joins TRBV7-7 to TRBJ2-1; D is possibly TRBD2 (6 bases). V was shortened by 0 bases and J by 9 bases, with 6 bases between the two germline ends. Germline CDR1 is SSHAT and CDR2 is FNYEAQ (reference sequence). CDR3 size: 12 residues. The covered CDR3 bases are TGTGCCAGCAGCTTAGCGGGGGGTGAG. Translated: CASSLAGGE. The full CDR3 protein is CASSLAGGEQFF.

A few counts support this clone. The read terminates 3 residues before the CDR3 end, so the remaining end is supplied by the germline J gene. The V and J genes are TRBV6-2 or TRBV6-3 and TRBJ1-3; D is unclear. Trimming left V 4 bases short and J 0 bases short, with 7 bases between. Germline V gene data show CDR1 as MNHEY and CDR2 as SVGEGT. The CDR3 covers 14 residues. CDR3 DNA, as far as it was read: TGTGCCAGCAGTTCGACTGCCTCTGGAAACACC. As protein: CASSSTASGNT. The entire CDR3 protein is CASSSTASGNTIYF.

To note about this clone: The read falls 3 residues short of the CDR3 end, and the missing part is taken from the germline J gene. The rearrangement joins TRBV7-6 to TRBJ2-2, with 10 bases lining up with TRBD1. Trimming took 5 bases from V and 4 from J; bases not matched to a gene: 10. The CDR3 spans 17 residues. Germline CDR1 is SGHVS and CDR2 is FNYEAQ. The CDR3 spells CASSPGPGTGVTGELFF. Incomplete CDR3 DNA: TGTGCCAGCAGCCCCGGACCCGGGACAGGGGTCACCGGGGAG.

This clone was observed a few times. The CDR3 goes on 3 residues after the read ends, and that part is filled in from the germline J gene. J is TRBJ2-1 and V is TRBV2; 7 bases agree with TRBD1. V lost 6 bases to trimming and J lost 5 bases; unmatched junction nucleotides: 13. The CDR3 loop spans 16 amino acids. Germline values: CDR1 SNHLY, CDR2 FYNNEI. CDR3 sequence: CASSNRGPDGNNEQFF. Partial CDR3 DNA: TGTGCCAGCAGCAACAGGGGTCCTGACGGCAACAATGAG.

This clone was recorded a few times. The CDR3 end falls 3 residues outside the read, so it is completed with the germline J gene. This chain connects TRBV7-3 to TRBJ1-2; perhaps TRBD1 as D (6 bases). CDR1 is SGHTA, CDR2 FQGTGA, per germline. CDR3 length: 16 amino acids. Trimming pared 5 bases from V and 2 bases from J, leaving 18 bases between. CDR3 DNA (partial): TGTGCCAGCAGCCCCACGGGGGGCCGGAGCAACTATGGC. Protein sequence: CASSPTGGRSNYG. The entire CDR3 protein reads CASSPTGGRSNYGYTF. The entire variable domain, with the rest obtained from reference TRBV7-3 and TRBJ1-2, is as follows: GAGVSQTPSNKVTEKGKYVELRCDPISGHTALYWYRQSLGQGPEFLIYFQGTGAADDSGLPNDRFFAVRPEGSVSTLKIQRTERGDSAVYLCASSPTGGRSNYGYTFGSGTRLTVV.

This clone was found a few times. The CDR3 DNA, read in part, is TGTGCCAGCAGGCGGGACAGCTTTAACTATGGC. Residues: CASRRDSFNYG. The entire CDR3 protein reads CASRRDSFNYGYTF. This chain links TRBV6-2 or TRBV6-3 with TRBJ1-2; the match to TRBD1 covers 7 bases. Read data end 3 residues before the CDR3 end; the end is taken from the germline J gene. This CDR3 has 14 residues. Germline V gives CDR1 MNHEY, CDR2 SVGEGT. J was trimmed by 1 base and V by 6 bases; bases with no gene match: 5.

A few counts support this clone. The read halts 3 residues ahead of the CDR3 end, with the missing end drawn from the germline J gene. The chain has TRBV18 and TRBJ2-7; 9 bases line up with TRBD2. This CDR3 region has 14 residues. The junction had 3 bases not matched to a gene; V was cut back by 4 bases and J by 2 bases. CDR1 KGHSH and CDR2 LQKENI come from the germline V gene. CDR3 DNA, as far as it was read: TGTGCCAGCTCACAAGCGGGAGGAACCTACGAG. This codes for CASSQAGGTYE. The complete CDR3 protein is CASSQAGGTYEQYF.

This clone appeared a few times. The part of the CDR3 DNA that was read is TGTGCCAGCAGCAAGTCCGGCTCTGGAAACACC. Its protein product is CASSKSGSGNT. The whole CDR3 sequence is CASSKSGSGNTIYF. The V call is TRBV7-9, the J call TRBJ1-3; D not certain. The read finishes 3 residues shy of the CDR3 end, and the germline J gene is used to complete it. CDR1 and CDR2 from the germline V gene are SEHNR and FQNEAQ (reference sequence). V was shortened by 5 bases and J by 0 bases, with 8 bases between the two germline ends. The CDR3 consists of 14 residues.

This clone was counted between two and nine times. The read halts 3 residues ahead of the CDR3 end, with the missing end drawn from the germline J gene. V and J are TRBV2 and TRBJ2-1, with TRBD2 matching over 10 bases. CDR1 is SNHLY and CDR2 is FYNNEI in the germline V gene. This CDR3 is built from 14 residues. After removal of 8 bases from V and 3 bases from J, the junction contained 4 bases not matched to a gene. Incomplete CDR3 DNA: TGTGCCAGCGCTAGCGGGGGACGCTACAATGAG. It specifies CASASGGRYNE. The whole CDR3 is CASASGGRYNEQFF.

Note on this clone: The sequence runs out 3 residues before the end of the CDR3; the remainder is reconstructed from the germline J gene. J is TRBJ2-2 and V is TRBV19; possibly TRBD2 for D (6 bases). Between the trimmed V and J ends, which lost 4 bases and 7 bases, there was a span of 10 bases. Germline-derived CDR1 and CDR2 are LNHDA and SQIVND (reference sequence). This CDR3 has 13 residues. The sequenced CDR3 bases are TGTGCCAGTAGTACAACTAGCTGCGGGGAG. Its translation is CASSTTSCGE. The complete CDR3 protein is CASSTTSCGELFF.

About this clone: The CDR3 end is not reached by the read, which stops 3 residues before it; the germline J gene fills it in. This chain links TRBV19 with TRBJ2-3, with D maybe TRBD1 (5 bases). The V end lost 3 bases, the J end lost 0 bases, and 10 bases lay between the germline ends. This CDR3 contains 15 residues. Germline V gene data show CDR1 as LNHDA and CDR2 as SQIVND (reference sequence). The CDR3 here is CASSMVQGSTDTQYF. CDR3 DNA, as far as it was read: TGTGCCAGTAGTATGGTCCAGGGAAGCACAGATACG.